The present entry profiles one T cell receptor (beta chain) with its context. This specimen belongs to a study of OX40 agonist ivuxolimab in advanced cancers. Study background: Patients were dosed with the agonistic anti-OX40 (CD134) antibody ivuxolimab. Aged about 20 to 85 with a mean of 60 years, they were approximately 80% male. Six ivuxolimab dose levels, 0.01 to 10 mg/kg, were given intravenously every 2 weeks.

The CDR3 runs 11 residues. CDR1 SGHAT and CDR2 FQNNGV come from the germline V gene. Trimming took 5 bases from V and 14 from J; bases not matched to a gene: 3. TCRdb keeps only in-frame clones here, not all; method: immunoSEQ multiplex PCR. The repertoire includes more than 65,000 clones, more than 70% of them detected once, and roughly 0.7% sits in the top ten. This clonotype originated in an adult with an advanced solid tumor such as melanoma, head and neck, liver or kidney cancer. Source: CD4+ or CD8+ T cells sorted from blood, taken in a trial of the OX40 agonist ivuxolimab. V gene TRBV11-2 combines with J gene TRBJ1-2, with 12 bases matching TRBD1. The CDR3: CASSPGQGATF. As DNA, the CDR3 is TGTGCCAGCAGCCCGGGACAGGGGGCGACCTTC.